The 30 T cell receptor beta chains in this list originate from one sample, sequenced in a study of early T cells in non-severe SARS-CoV-2 infection. Each CDR3 protein gets one entry after TCRdb re-called the 5' RACE reads with MiXCR. The sample carries 65,000 to 90,000 distinct CDR3 sequences, around 10% recorded once. What was sequenced was whole blood. All receptors come from an adult who was a healthcare worker with PCR-confirmed SARS-CoV-2 infection or an uninfected control (not recorded which).

This clonotype was seen a handful of times. This chain uses TRBV12-3 or TRBV12-4 with TRBJ2-3, with D possibly being TRBD2 (5 bases). V gave up 6 bases and J gave up 2 bases, with 18 bases separating them. CDR3 length: 16 residues. The CDR3 spells CASSPGIGLYTDTQYF. The CDR3 DNA reads TGTGCCAGCAGCCCAGGCATCGGACTCTACACAGATACGCAGTATTTT.

The rearrangement uses TRBV11-2 and TRBJ2-5; D ambiguous. Trimming shortened V by 1 base and J by 2 bases, and 5 bases separated the two germline ends. The length of the CDR3 is 13 residues. From germline, CDR1 is SGHAT and CDR2 FQNNGV. As DNA, the CDR3 is TGTGCCAGCAGCTTAGGCTCTCAAGAGACCCAGTACTTC. Translation: CASSLGSQETQYF.

In its sample, this clonotype was seen many times. The chain has TRBV5-6 and TRBJ2-5, with 8 bases lining up with TRBD1. J gave up 3 bases and V 2 bases, and 18 bases lay outside the gene matches. The CDR3 has 19 amino acids. The germline V gene has CDR1 SGHDT and CDR2 YYEEEE. CDR3 nucleotides: TGTGCCAGCAGCTTCCTGGACAGGGTTGGTGGTAGCGGTAAAGAGACCCAGTACTTC. Translation: CASSFLDRVGGSGKETQYF.

This chain links TRBV20-1 with TRBJ2-3; 8 nucleotides align to TRBD2. The CDR3 extends over 15 amino acids. Per the germline V gene, CDR1 is DFQATT and CDR2 is SNEGSKA (reference sequence). Trimming cost V 6 bases and J 1 base; bases outside gene matches: 9. CDR3 bases: TGCAGTGCCCCCCCGCCAGCGGGGGGCACAGATACGCAGTATTTT. Translated: CSAPPPAGGTDTQYF.

This clonotype was recorded many times. The chain joins TRBV15 to TRBJ1-2; D is possibly TRBD1 (6 bases). The CDR3 totals 17 residues. Germline V CDR1 and CDR2: LNHNV, YYDKDF (reference sequence). The ends were cut back, 3 bases at V and 8 bases at J, with 25 bases in the middle. The CDR3 nucleotides are TGTGCCACCAGCAGGGTCCCGGGACATAGGCTCGGGGCCGGCTACACCTTC. Residues: CATSRVPGHRLGAGYTF.

This clonotype has just a few counts. The chain employs TRBV6-1 and TRBJ2-1, with 11 bases that match TRBD2. CDR1 is MNHNS, CDR2 SASEGT, per germline. This CDR3 region has 17 residues. The V gene end was trimmed by 5 bases and the J gene end by 12 bases; junction bases not matched to a gene: 18. In nucleotides, the CDR3 is TGTGCCAGCAGTACCCGGACTAGCGGGCCCTCCGAGAGAGGGCAGTTCTTC. Its translation: CASSTRTSGPSERGQFF.

The rearrangement links TRBV27 to TRBJ2-7; TRBD2 matches 8 bases. The germline CDR1 and CDR2 sequences are MNHEY and SMNVEV (reference sequence). V dropped 5 bases and J dropped 5; count of bases not matched to a gene: 5. This CDR3 has 13 amino acids. CDR3: CASSLTSVHEQYF. The CDR3 DNA sequence: TGTGCCAGCAGTCTGACTAGCGTCCACGAGCAGTACTTC.

There are a few counts of this clonotype. The gene calls are TRBV5-1 and TRBJ1-5; D gene ambiguous. V shed 5 bases and J shed 6 bases, with 15 bases lying between them. The CDR3 spans 14 residues. The germline V gene encodes CDR1 SGHRS and CDR2 YFSETQ. CDR3 in DNA: TGCGCCAGCAGGGAGGGCCCTGATGGTCAGCCCCAGCATTTT. It translates to CASREGPDGQPQHF. Full variable domain (missing parts from reference TRBV5-1 and TRBJ1-5): KAGVTQTPRYLIKTRGQQVTLSCSPISGHRSVSWYQQTPGQGLQFLFEYFSETQRNKGNFPGRFSGRQFSNSRSEMNVSTLELGDSALYLCASREGPDGQPQHFGDGTRLSIL.

On this clonotype: Just one base apart from a much larger clone, this may be a read error. The CDR3 nucleotides are TGTGCCAGCACACCACAGTCGGGGCAGCTTAATGAAAAACTGTTTTTT. It is translated as CASTPQSGQLNEKLFF. This rearrangement joins TRBV18 to TRBJ1-4; maybe TRBD1 (5 bases). This CDR3 has 16 residues. Per germline, CDR1 KGHSH and CDR2 LQKENI.

The V and J genes are TRBV5-5 and TRBJ2-7; unclear D gene. This CDR3 comprises 15 residues. V was clipped by 0 bases and J by 0 bases, with 10 bases between them. Germline CDR1 is SGHKS and CDR2 is YYEKEE (reference sequence). DNA of the CDR3: TGTGCCAGCAGCTTGGCCGAGCCGGTCTCCTACGAGCAGTACTTC. Encoded protein: CASSLAEPVSYEQYF.

The V call is TRBV19, the J call TRBJ2-4, with D tentatively TRBD2 (6 bases). Between the trimmed V and J ends, which lost 3 bases and 4 bases, there was a span of 13 bases. Germline-derived CDR1 and CDR2 are LNHDA and SQIVND (reference sequence). CDR3 length: 15 residues. The CDR3 DNA reads TGTGCCAGTAGTATTGGGGGAGGACAAAAAAACATTCAGTACTTC. Its translation is CASSIGGGQKNIQYF.

This clonotype was counted at least ten times. The V gene is TRBV6-1, the J gene TRBJ2-1, with 15 nucleotides matching TRBD2. V was pared by 8 bases and J by 1 base, with 9 bases of the junction left unmatched. The CDR3 covers 18 residues. CDR1 and CDR2 (germline): MNHNS, SASEGT. CDR3 in amino acids: CASSPAGTSGRSYNEQFF. The DNA of the CDR3 is TGTGCCAGCTCCCCAGCCGGGACTAGCGGGAGGTCCTACAATGAGCAGTTCTTC.

The CDR3 nucleotides read TGTGCCAGCAGTGCCGGGAGTGTCACAGATACGCAGTATTTT. It translates to CASSAGSVTDTQYF. The rearrangement uses TRBV25-1 and TRBJ2-3; TRBD2 might be the D (6 bases). Per germline, CDR1 MGHDK and CDR2 SYGVNS. The CDR3 has 14 residues. V was clipped by 4 bases and J by 2 bases, with 10 bases between them.

This chain links TRBV9 with TRBJ2-1, with 10 positions matching TRBD1. The germline V gene encodes CDR1 SGDLS and CDR2 YYNGEE. V shed 7 bases, J shed 6 bases, and the junction held 10 bases outside the gene matches. The CDR3 covers 15 residues. CDR3 in amino acids: CASARDRGIGNEQFF. The CDR3 DNA follows: TGTGCCAGCGCAAGGGACAGGGGAATAGGCAATGAGCAGTTCTTC.

Many counts were recorded for this clonotype. The rearrangement joins TRBV30 to TRBJ1-6, with D unresolved. With 6 bases removed from V and 0 bases from J, the gap between germline ends came to 9 bases. CDR1 is GTSNPN, CDR2 SVGIG, per germline (reference sequence). This CDR3 region has 14 residues. CDR3 nucleotides: TGTGCCTGCACAATGAGCTCCTATAATTCACCCCTCCACTTT. Translating it yields CACTMSSYNSPLHF.

Ten or more counts support this clonotype. This chain connects TRBV30 to TRBJ1-1, with D unclear. This CDR3 comprises 11 residues. V was trimmed by 5 bases and J by 4 bases, leaving 8 bases between them. The V gene's germline CDR1 is GTSNPN and CDR2 SVGIG (reference sequence). The CDR3 sequence: CAWAVTTEAFF. The CDR3, as DNA: TGTGCCTGGGCGGTCACCACTGAAGCTTTCTTT.

CDR3: CASRLGTSGEKEQYF. For the CDR3, the DNA is TGTGCCAGCAGACTTGGGACTAGCGGCGAGAAGGAGCAGTACTTC. The V call is TRBV2, the J call TRBJ2-7, with 11 bases aligning to TRBD2. The CDR3 covers 15 residues. The V segment lost 6 bases and the J segment 7 bases; nucleotides outside the gene matches: 11. Germline V gene lookup returns CDR1 SNHLY and CDR2 FYNNEI.

The rearrangement links TRBV29-1 to TRBJ1-5, with TRBD1 identical over 10 bases. V trimming: 8 bases; J trimming: 3 bases; junction bases outside the gene matches: 4. Germline V gene lookup returns CDR1 SQVTM and CDR2 ANQGSEA. CDR3 length equals 13 residues. CDR3 residues: CSIGQGDNQPQHF. CDR3 coding DNA: TGCAGCATCGGACAGGGGGACAATCAGCCCCAGCATTTT.

The V call is TRBV6-5, the J call TRBJ2-6, with a weak D call TRBD2 (6 bases). The CDR3 runs 16 residues. Germline loops: CDR1 MNHEY, CDR2 SVGAGI. Trimming took 8 bases from V and 0 from J, leaving 14 bases between them. In nucleotides, the CDR3 is TGTGCCAGCCGGAGGGCTTACTCCTCTGGGGCCAACGTCCTGACTTTC. Encoded protein: CASRRAYSSGANVLTF.

The DNA of the CDR3 is TGTGCCAGCAGCTGGGCCACGCTAAAAAGGGAGCTGTTTTTT. Its protein product is CASSWATLKRELFF. This rearrangement joins TRBV7-9 to TRBJ2-2; no clear D gene. This CDR3 comprises 14 residues. Trimming stripped 4 bases from V and 9 bases from J, with 15 bases between. Germline assignment: CDR1 SEHNR and CDR2 FQNEAQ (reference sequence). The full variable domain, completed using reference TRBV7-9 and TRBJ2-2, is DTGVSQNPRHKITKRGQNVTFRCDPISEHNRLYWYRQTLGQGPEFLTYFQNEAQLEKSRLLSDRFSAERPKGSFSTLEIQRTEQGDSAMYLCASSWATLKRELFFGEGSRLTVL.

This clonotype has more than one count but fewer than ten. V gene TRBV11-2 combines with J gene TRBJ1-2; the match to TRBD1 covers 11 bases. Germline V CDR1 and CDR2: SGHAT, FQNNGV. V shed 4 bases, J shed 3 bases, and the junction held 1 base outside the gene matches. The CDR3 runs 14 residues. CDR3 protein: CASSWDRGDYGYTF. For the CDR3, the DNA is TGTGCCAGCAGCTGGGACAGGGGGGACTATGGCTACACCTTC.

This clonotype was recorded a few times. The chain combines TRBV20-1 with TRBJ2-1, with 9 bases that match TRBD2. CDR1 DFQATT and CDR2 SNEGSKA come from the germline V gene (reference sequence). V shed 3 bases and J 2 bases; nucleotides not matched to a gene: 5. The CDR3 totals 15 residues. The CDR3 protein is CSARTSGRPYNEQFF. The CDR3 nucleotides are TGCAGTGCTAGGACTAGCGGCCGCCCCTACAATGAGCAGTTCTTC.

The rearrangement joins TRBV27 to TRBJ1-6; D is perhaps TRBD1 (6 bases). Germline assignment: CDR1 MNHEY and CDR2 SMNVEV (reference sequence). V was shortened by 6 bases and J by 0 bases, with 15 bases between the two germline ends. This CDR3 spans 17 amino acids. The DNA of the CDR3 is TGTGCCAGCAGCCCGCGGACAGCCAGCTCCTATAATTCACCCCTCCACTTT. Protein sequence: CASSPRTASSYNSPLHF.

This clonotype was seen many times. The J gene is TRBJ1-1, the V gene TRBV4-2; maybe TRBD1 (5 bases). The CDR3 has 13 amino acids. Trimming pared 4 bases from V and 3 bases from J, leaving 9 bases between. Germline CDR1 reads LGHNA; CDR2 reads YNFKEQ. CDR3 nucleotide sequence: TGTGCCAGCAGCCGAGGGACCGACACTGAAGCTTTCTTT. It yields the protein CASSRGTDTEAFF.

The chain combines TRBV5-3 with TRBJ2-7; 8 bases agree with TRBD1. TRBV5-3 carries the ORF label, with uncertain function. V lost 4 bases to trimming and J lost 2 bases; unmatched junction nucleotides: 8. The CDR3 runs 15 residues. The CDR3 here is CARSHFQDRAYEQYF. CDR3 sequence (DNA): TGTGCCAGAAGCCATTTCCAGGACAGGGCCTACGAGCAGTACTTC.

The chain carries TRBV2 and TRBJ2-3; no clear D. Looked up from germline, CDR1 is SNHLY and CDR2 is FYNNEI. The CDR3 runs to 14 residues. V gave up 8 bases and J gave up 0 bases, with 12 bases separating them. The CDR3, as DNA: TGTGCCAGCGAGGCCAAGGATAGCACAGATACGCAGTATTTT. This codes for CASEAKDSTDTQYF.

This clonotype showed up many times. This sequence joins TRBV19 and TRBJ2-7; no clear D gene. V was trimmed by 5 bases and J by 0 bases, leaving 17 bases between them. The germline V gene encodes CDR1 LNHDA and CDR2 SQIVND (reference sequence). The CDR3 extends over 16 amino acids. The chain's CDR3 is CASSDIQPGTSYEQYF. The DNA of the CDR3 is TGTGCCAGTAGTGATATCCAACCAGGTACCTCCTACGAGCAGTACTTC.

V usage is TRBV10-1 and J usage is TRBJ1-1; D is unresolved. The V end was cut by 4 bases, the J end by 0 bases, with 12 bases between. There are 15 residues in the CDR3. Per the germline V gene, CDR1 is WNHNN and CDR2 is SYGVQD (reference sequence). The CDR3 sequence is CASSARVGMNTEAFF. In DNA form, the CDR3 reads TGCGCCAGCAGTGCAAGGGTCGGGATGAACACTGAAGCTTTCTTT.

This clonotype was seen a few times. One end of the junction is discordant with germline, which a read error may explain. The chain employs TRBV28 and TRBJ2-2; D possibly corresponds to TRBD2 (5 bases). This CDR3 contains 14 residues. Germline CDR1 is MDHEN and CDR2 is SYDVKM. The CDR3 is CASHPSTNTGELFF. The CDR3 region has the DNA TGTGCCAGCCACCCTTCGACGAACACCGGGGAGCTTTTTTTT.

Comment on this clonotype: One end of the junction varies from germline; a read error may be responsible. The rearrangement joins TRBV20-1 to TRBJ1-1, with D tentatively TRBD1 (5 bases). The V gene's germline CDR1 is DFQATT and CDR2 SNEGSKA (reference sequence). The length of the CDR3 is 10 residues. CDR3 nucleotide sequence: TGCAGTGCTAGAGACCCGGACACAACCTTT. It yields the protein CSARDPDTTF.